Below, one T cell receptor (beta chain) is given with its context. This clone was observed a single time. The specificity of this receptor is unknown. No much larger clone exists at a distance of one base, and base qualities are not known. Sorted unstimulated T cells, along with proliferating T cells recovered from mixed lymphocyte reactions, underwent TCRbeta CDR3 sequencing. Fresh whole blood from nine to eleven HLA-typed healthy donors was used to isolate PBMCs. The junction carries 4 bases between V and J, which are trimmed by 2 bases and 1 base respectively. Its CDR3 holds 13 amino acids, cysteine through phenylalanine. The CDR3 DNA has 39 bases and is translated from base 1. The germline V gene (reference sequence) yields SGHKS for CDR1 and YYEKEE for CDR2. Libraries were prepared through the immunoSEQ multiplex PCR assay. The deep sequencing platform assayed approximately 10^5 TCR templates per sample. Genomic DNA extracted from sorted T cells was used for TCRbeta CDR3 sequencing. Per the source publication's procedure: The R programming language was used for clonal analysis of TCRbeta CDR3 data. Alloreactive CD4+ and CD8+ clones were defined by comparing unstimulated samples with post-reaction CFSE-low samples. By matching sequences to the repertoires of sorted unstimulated Treg and non-Treg cells, each alloreactive CD4+ clone was assigned a regulatory or non-regulatory origin. TCRdb's version of the immuneACCESS table is confined to in-frame rearrangements and falls short of the full clone set. An unresolved V gene accounts for under half of the shortfall where checked; the remainder is of unknown origin. V, J and clone size are those of that table, while D and trimming were read from the DNA. In all, the sample holds about 110,000 clones, and roughly 92% of those were seen once. The ten biggest clones cover approximately 1.3% of the sample.

The source of the sample is a study of siplizumab effects on memory and regulatory T cells (dated by TCRdb to the late 2010s). About the investigation overall: The study examined how the anti-CD2 antibody siplizumab affects alloreactive T-cell subsets in allogeneic mixed lymphocyte reactions built from human PBMCs.

Points the paper makes about the study in general: Whether proliferating Tregs from siplizumab cultures were suppressive was not functionally confirmed. Siplizumab significantly lowered the cumulative frequency of alloreactive sequences that could be traced to unstimulated CD4+ memory T cells. Of the alloreactive CD4+ clones that could be mapped, the Treg-derived share averaged about 63% with siplizumab compared with roughly 25% in control reactions. Roughly 80-95% of proliferating CD4+ or CD8+ clones could not be assigned a naive or memory phenotype. Greater diversity appeared to be present in unstimulated naive T cells than in memory T cells, and a substantial contribution to the alloresponse seemed to be made by naive cells. Because sequences below about 10^-5 frequency were poorly captured, only a minor fraction of alloreactive clones could be mapped to unstimulated subsets.

This sequence originates from a human donor in good health. Sequencing was done on a sample of CD4+ T cells sorted from blood. The rearrangement combines TRBV5-5 with TRBJ1-3; the D segment cannot be called with confidence. The bases are TGTGCCAGCAGCTTTGGATCTGGAAACACCATATATTTT. This codes for CASSFGSGNTIYF.